Shown below are 27 T cell receptor beta chains from a single sample sequenced in a study of T cell repertoires in cytomegalovirus infection. A single record per CDR3 protein comes from TCRdb applying MiXCR to the reads. The sample carries about 830,000 distinct CDR3 sequences, about 31% recorded once. These receptors are not linked to any known antigen. Here the sequenced sample was cultured CD8+ T cells from PBMCs, taken from culture after CMV antigen stimulation. These receptor sequences come from a human donor in good health (CMV status not recorded). Some clones in this sample may be carry-over from other donors' samples.

V is TRBV7-6 and J is TRBJ2-1; D may correspond to TRBD1 or TRBD2 (5 bases each). The CDR3 consists of 13 residues. Per germline, CDR1 SGHVS and CDR2 FNYEAQ. V was pared by 5 bases and J by 6 bases, with 11 bases between. The CDR3 here is CASSPPGRNEQFF. The CDR3 nucleotides read TGTGCCAGCAGCCCCCCGGGGCGCAATGAGCAGTTCTTC.

This clonotype has only a few counts. V and J are TRBV7-2 and TRBJ2-1; TRBD1 or TRBD2 may be the D gene (5 bases each). Trimming shortened V by 1 base and J by 0 bases, and 13 bases separated the two germline ends. The CDR3 is 17 residues long. CDR1 SGHTA and CDR2 FQGNSA come from the germline V gene. The CDR3 DNA follows: TGTGCCAGCAGCTTAGAGCTGGGGGTCCTCTCCTACAATGAGCAGTTCTTC. Amino acids: CASSLELGVLSYNEQFF.

The chain couples TRBV6-2 or TRBV6-3 to TRBJ2-3; the D is unclear. Germline CDR1 MNHEY, CDR2 SVGEGT. This CDR3 is built from 15 residues. V was trimmed by 4 bases and J by 2 bases, leaving 13 bases between them. The CDR3 here is CASSSSWPATDTQYF. CDR3 bases: TGTGCCAGCAGTTCCTCGTGGCCCGCCACAGATACGCAGTATTTT.

The rearrangement joins TRBV20-1 to TRBJ1-5, with 7 bases fitting TRBD1. CDR3 length: 15 residues. Trimming at V came to 6 bases and at J to 1 base, leaving 9 bases not matched to a gene. In germline, CDR1 is DFQATT, CDR2 SNEGSKA (reference sequence). The CDR3 region is CSALPRDSSNQPQHF. In DNA form, the CDR3 reads TGCAGTGCCCTCCCTCGGGACAGCAGCAATCAGCCCCAGCATTTT.

The chain is built from TRBV2 and TRBJ2-7, with D perhaps TRBD1 or TRBD2 (5 bases each). The germline gives CDR1 SNHLY, CDR2 FYNNEI. Trimming stripped 9 bases from V and 3 bases from J, with 12 bases between. This CDR3 has 12 residues. Here the CDR3 DNA reads TGTGCCAGGGGGGAAACCGACTACGAGCAGTACGTC. Translating it yields CARGETDYEQYV.

This clonotype has just one count. The rearrangement links TRBV6-6 to TRBJ2-3, with TRBD2 matching over 13 bases. CDR3 length: 17 amino acids. With V trimmed by 2 bases and J by 3 bases, 5 bases remained unmatched. From germline, CDR1 is MNHNY and CDR2 SVGAGI (reference sequence). This CDR3 is CASSYLRTSGGTDTQYF. DNA for the CDR3: TGTGCCAGCAGTTACCTCCGGACTAGCGGGGGAACAGATACGCAGTATTTT.

The chain has TRBV27 and TRBJ1-4, with D hard to call. This CDR3 is 13 amino acids long. CDR1 and CDR2 (germline): MNHEY, SMNVEV (reference sequence). V was shortened by 1 base and J by 5 bases, with 5 bases between the two germline ends. This CDR3 is CASSLLENEKLFF. In nucleotides, the CDR3 is TGTGCCAGCAGTTTATTGGAGAATGAAAAACTGTTTTTT.

This clonotype was found a few times. The chain joins TRBV4-3 to TRBJ1-3, with TRBD1 matching 8 bases. With 0 bases clipped from V and 4 bases from J, the junction kept 8 bases outside the gene matches. The CDR3 is 17 amino acids. Germline V CDR1 and CDR2: LGHNA, YSLEER. The CDR3 here is CASSQDRAGGHGNTIYF. The CDR3 bases are TGCGCCAGCAGCCAAGATCGGGCAGGGGGCCACGGAAACACCATATATTTT.

For this clonotype: Germline and junction disagree at one end, which may indicate a read error. V and J are TRBV4-1 and TRBJ1-3, with D unresolved. Germline CDR1 MGHRA, CDR2 YSYEKL. This CDR3 comprises 14 residues. This chain's CDR3 is CASSQEGSGNTIYF. The DNA of the CDR3 is TGTGCCAGCAGCCAAGAAGGGTCTGGAAACACCATATATTTT.

This clonotype was picked up many times. This sequence joins TRBV6-2 or TRBV6-3 and TRBJ2-3, with TRBD1 matching over 7 bases. This CDR3 is built from 14 residues. Looked up from germline, CDR1 is MNHEY and CDR2 is SVGEGT. Unmatched junction bases numbered 8, after V lost 9 bases and J lost 2 bases. The CDR3 DNA is TGTGCCAGTGTAACGGGACAGAACACAGATACGCAGTATTTT. Its translation is CASVTGQNTDTQYF.

Comments on this clonotype: At one of its ends the junction is not consistent with the germline gene, which may arise from a read error. This chain joins TRBV7-6 and TRBJ2-7; TRBD2 matches 7 bases. Germline CDR1 reads SGHVS; CDR2 reads FNYEAQ. The CDR3 totals 16 residues. This chain's CDR3 is CVSSADGTTTSYEQYF. In DNA, the CDR3 is TGTGTCAGCAGCGCAGACGGGACTACTACCTCCTACGAGCAGTACTTC. The complete variable domain, with remaining parts taken from reference TRBV7-6 and TRBJ2-7, reads GAGVSQSPRYKVTKRGQDVALRCDPISGHVSLYWYRQALGQGPEFLTYFNYEAQQDKSGLPNDRFSAERPEGSISTLTIQRTEQRDSAMYRCVSSADGTTTSYEQYFGPGTRLTVT.

Only a few counts were recorded for this clonotype. V and J are TRBV7-8 and TRBJ1-5; TRBD1 agrees at 8 bases. The CDR3 spans 17 residues. With 1 base clipped from V and 6 bases from J, the junction kept 11 bases outside the gene matches. The germline gives CDR1 SGHVS, CDR2 FQNEAQ. The CDR3 sequence is CASSLGRRQGWAQPQHF. The CDR3 bases are TGTGCCAGCAGCTTAGGCAGGAGACAGGGGTGGGCTCAGCCCCAGCATTTT.

The chain recombines TRBV27 with TRBJ1-6; D gene ambiguous. CDR3 length: 15 residues. V lost 3 bases and J 2 bases, leaving 8 bases between the germline ends. Germline V gene lookup returns CDR1 MNHEY and CDR2 SMNVEV (reference sequence). The CDR3 loop is CASSFKGPYNSPLHF. The CDR3 nucleotides read TGTGCCAGCAGTTTTAAGGGCCCCTATAATTCACCCCTCCACTTT.

The V gene is TRBV6-1, the J gene TRBJ1-4; D is undetermined. Germline assignment: CDR1 MNHNS and CDR2 SASEGT. CDR3 length: 14 residues. Trimming took off 2 bases at V and 3 bases at J, with 7 bases between the two ends. The CDR3 protein is CASSEPPPNEKLFF. The CDR3 nucleotides are TGTGCCAGCAGTGAACCCCCGCCTAATGAAAAACTGTTTTTT.

This clonotype was seen just once. This chain uses TRBV7-4 with TRBJ1-3; weak D call: TRBD1 (5 bases). V lost 6 bases and J lost 4, with 13 bases in between. Germline CDR1 SGHVT, CDR2 SQSDAQ. The CDR3 has 14 residues. CDR3 sequence reads: CASSSTEGGNTIYF. CDR3 bases: TGTGCCAGCAGTTCTACAGAGGGGGGAAACACCATATATTTT.

This clonotype was seen more than once but under ten times. This rearrangement joins TRBV4-1 to TRBJ2-1; 7 positions agree with TRBD1. J gave up 8 bases and V 2 bases, and 3 bases lay outside the gene matches. The CDR3 is 13 residues long. From germline, CDR1 is MGHRA and CDR2 YSYEKL. The CDR3 nucleotides are TGCGCCAGCAGCCAATACAGGGGCTATGAGCAGTTCTTC. This encodes CASSQYRGYEQFF.

The V gene is TRBV4-1, the J gene TRBJ2-2; D is undetermined. Germline V lookup: CDR1 MGHRA, CDR2 YSYEKL. V shed 0 bases and J shed 1 base, with 12 bases lying between them. This CDR3 comprises 17 residues. The CDR3 DNA reads as TGCGCCAGCAGCCAAGATCGGGTACAGATGAACACCGGGGAGCTGTTTTTT. Translation: CASSQDRVQMNTGELFF.

This clonotype was seen repeatedly, ten times or more. This chain uses TRBV7-2 with TRBJ2-1; weak D call: TRBD2 (7 bases). The CDR3 has 15 amino acids. Germline assignment: CDR1 SGHTA and CDR2 FQGNSA. Trimming took off 1 base at V and 5 bases at J, with 12 bases between the two ends. This CDR3 reads CASSLVGGGHNEQFF. CDR3 coding DNA: TGTGCCAGCAGCTTAGTGGGAGGGGGACACAATGAGCAGTTCTTC.

This clonotype was seen ten or more times. V usage is TRBV6-2 or TRBV6-3 and J usage is TRBJ2-7; TRBD1 matches at 8 bases. V lost 0 bases and J lost 5; bases outside the gene matches: 6. The CDR3 is 15 residues long. The V gene's germline CDR1 is MNHEY and CDR2 SVGEGT. CDR3 in DNA: TGTGCCAGCAGTTACTCGTTGGACAGGGTCCACGAGCAGTACGTC. It translates to CASSYSLDRVHEQYV.

The chain combines TRBV4-1 with TRBJ2-3; 7 bases agree with TRBD2. The CDR3 contains 18 residues. Per the germline V gene, CDR1 is MGHRA and CDR2 is YSYEKL. Trimming cost V 0 bases and J 2 bases; bases outside gene matches: 11. As DNA, the CDR3 is TGCGCCAGCAGCCAAGAGCGGTTCTTTACTAGCGACACAGATACGCAGTATTTT. Its translation is CASSQERFFTSDTDTQYF.

The V and J genes are TRBV7-9 and TRBJ1-6; tentative D call: TRBD1 (5 bases). The CDR3 totals 16 residues. V was clipped by 4 bases and J by 9 bases, with 19 bases between them. From germline, CDR1 is SEHNR and CDR2 FQNEAQ (reference sequence). Written as DNA, the CDR3 is TGTGCCAGCAGCTCCCGCCGCCAGGGTAGGGGTTCACCCCTCCACTTT. It codes for CASSSRRQGRGSPLHF.

This clonotype was counted only a few times. The rearrangement uses TRBV14 and TRBJ1-1; D is perhaps TRBD1 (6 bases). Trimming stripped 0 bases from V and 3 bases from J, with 14 bases between. Germline CDR1 reads SGHDN; CDR2 reads FVKESK. The CDR3 extends over 16 amino acids. CDR3 nucleotide sequence: TGTGCCAGCAGCCAAGATGGGGGGGCTTGGGACACTGAAGCTTTCTTT. It translates to CASSQDGGAWDTEAFF.

The table lists this clonotype with a few counts. The chain links TRBV27 to TRBJ1-1; D is uncertain. Trimming removed 3 bases from V and 5 bases from J, with 10 bases in between. There are 13 residues in the CDR3. CDR1 and CDR2 (germline): MNHEY, SMNVEV (reference sequence). In DNA, the CDR3 is TGTGCCAGCAGTTTTTCGCTAGATACTGAAGCTTTCTTT. As protein: CASSFSLDTEAFF.

This clonotype has more than one count but fewer than ten. The chain has TRBV10-3 and TRBJ2-7; D unclear. V gave up 3 bases and J gave up 2 bases, with 5 bases separating them. CDR3 length: 12 amino acids. CDR1 is ENHRY, CDR2 SYGVKD, per germline. This CDR3 reads CAISDETYEQYV. CDR3 DNA: TGTGCCATCAGTGATGAAACCTACGAGCAGTACGTC.

This clonotype was counted a few times. This chain uses TRBV19 with TRBJ1-1; the D is unclear. Germline V gene data show CDR1 as LNHDA and CDR2 as SQIVND (reference sequence). The length of the CDR3 is 13 residues. Trimming removed 4 bases from V and 5 bases from J, with 11 bases in between. The CDR3 here is CASSSISGTEAFF. CDR3 bases: TGTGCCAGTAGTAGCATAAGTGGAACTGAAGCTTTCTTT.

There are a few counts of this clonotype. The chain joins TRBV19 to TRBJ1-2; 9 bases align to TRBD1. The CDR3 is 14 amino acids. V lost 6 bases to trimming and J lost 5 bases; unmatched junction nucleotides: 7. Per germline, CDR1 LNHDA and CDR2 SQIVND (reference sequence). The CDR3, as DNA: TGTGCCAGTAGCTCACAGGGGGCGCGTTATGGCTACACCTTC. Amino acid sequence: CASSSQGARYGYTF.

This clonotype was observed a few times. The gene calls are TRBV11-2 and TRBJ2-3, with TRBD1 identical over 7 bases. The trim removed 2 bases at V and 2 bases at J, leaving 4 bases unmatched. CDR3 size: 15 residues. Per germline, CDR1 SGHAT and CDR2 FQNNGV. CDR3 coding DNA: TGTGCCAGCAGCTTAAGGGACAGACCCACAGATACGCAGTATTTT. Protein: CASSLRDRPTDTQYF. The complete variable domain, with remaining parts taken from reference TRBV11-2 and TRBJ2-3, reads EAGVAQSPRYKIIEKRQSVAFWCNPISGHATLYWYQQILGQGPKLLIQFQNNGVVDDSQLPKDRFSAERLKGVDSTLKIQPAKLEDSAVYLCASSLRDRPTDTQYFGPGTRLTVL.